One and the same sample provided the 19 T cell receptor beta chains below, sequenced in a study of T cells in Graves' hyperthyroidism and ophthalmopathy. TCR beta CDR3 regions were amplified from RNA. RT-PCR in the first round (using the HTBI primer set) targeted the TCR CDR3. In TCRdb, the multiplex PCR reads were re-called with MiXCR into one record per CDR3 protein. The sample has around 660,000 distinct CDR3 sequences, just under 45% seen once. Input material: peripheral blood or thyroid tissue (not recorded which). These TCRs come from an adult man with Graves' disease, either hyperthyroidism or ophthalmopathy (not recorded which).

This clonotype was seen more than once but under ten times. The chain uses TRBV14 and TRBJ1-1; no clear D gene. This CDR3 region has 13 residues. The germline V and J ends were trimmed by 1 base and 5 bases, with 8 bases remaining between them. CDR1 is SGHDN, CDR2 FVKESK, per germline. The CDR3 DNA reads TGTGCCAGCAGCCAAGTAGCTCGAACTGAAGCTTTCTTT. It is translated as CASSQVARTEAFF.

The CDR3 is CASSEMLAGQPQHF. CDR3 bases: TGTGCCAGCAGTGAAATGTTGGCGGGACAGCCCCAGCATTTT. The chain links TRBV2 to TRBJ1-5; D ambiguous. Germline CDR1 SNHLY, CDR2 FYNNEI. Trimming stripped 2 bases from V and 7 bases from J, with 12 bases between. This CDR3 is built from 14 residues.

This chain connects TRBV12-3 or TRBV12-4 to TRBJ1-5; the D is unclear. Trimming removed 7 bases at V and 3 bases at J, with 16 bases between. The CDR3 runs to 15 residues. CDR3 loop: CASKIAGVNNQPQHF. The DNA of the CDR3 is TGTGCCAGCAAGATTGCCGGGGTAAACAATCAGCCCCAGCATTTT.

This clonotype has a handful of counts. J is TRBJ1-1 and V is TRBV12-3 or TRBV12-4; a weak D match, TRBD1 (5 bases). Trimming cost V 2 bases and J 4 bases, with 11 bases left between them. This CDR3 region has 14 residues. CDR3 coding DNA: TGTGCCAGCAGTTTATATCGGGGGGGCACTGAAGCTTTCTTT. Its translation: CASSLYRGGTEAFF.

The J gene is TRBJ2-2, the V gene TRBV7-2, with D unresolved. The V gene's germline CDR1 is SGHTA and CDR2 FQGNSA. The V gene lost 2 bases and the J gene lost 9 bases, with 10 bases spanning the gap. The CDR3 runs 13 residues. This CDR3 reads CASSLTATRELFF. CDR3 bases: TGTGCCAGCAGCTTAACTGCTACCAGGGAGCTGTTTTTT.

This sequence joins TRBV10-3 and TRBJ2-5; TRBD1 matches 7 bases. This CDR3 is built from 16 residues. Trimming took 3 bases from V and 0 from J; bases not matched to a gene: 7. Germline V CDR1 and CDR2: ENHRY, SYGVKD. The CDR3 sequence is CAISEDRAAYQETQYF. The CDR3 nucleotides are TGTGCCATCAGTGAAGACAGGGCGGCGTACCAAGAGACCCAGTACTTC.

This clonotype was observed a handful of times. In nucleotides, the CDR3 is TGTGCCAGCAGTCCTACGGGGGCCGACGGAGAAAAACTGTTTTTT. This codes for CASSPTGADGEKLFF. The rearrangement links TRBV2 to TRBJ1-4; possible D gene TRBD1, 6 bases. The CDR3 spans 15 residues. Germline assignment: CDR1 SNHLY and CDR2 FYNNEI. Deletions cut 5 bases from V and 8 bases from J, with 18 bases between.

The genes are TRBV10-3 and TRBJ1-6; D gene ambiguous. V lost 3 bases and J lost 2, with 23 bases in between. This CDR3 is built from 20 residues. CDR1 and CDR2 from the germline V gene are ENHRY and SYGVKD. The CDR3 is CAISDLTSFGGYTYNSPLHF. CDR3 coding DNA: TGTGCCATCAGTGACCTAACAAGCTTCGGAGGCTACACCTATAATTCACCCCTCCACTTT.

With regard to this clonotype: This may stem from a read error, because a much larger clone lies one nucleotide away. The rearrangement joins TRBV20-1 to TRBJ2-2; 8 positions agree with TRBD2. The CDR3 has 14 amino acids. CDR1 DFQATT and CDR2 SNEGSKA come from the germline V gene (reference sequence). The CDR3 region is CSARAGADTGELFF. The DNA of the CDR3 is TGCAGTGCGAGAGCGGGGGCGGACACCGGGGAGCTGTTTTTT.

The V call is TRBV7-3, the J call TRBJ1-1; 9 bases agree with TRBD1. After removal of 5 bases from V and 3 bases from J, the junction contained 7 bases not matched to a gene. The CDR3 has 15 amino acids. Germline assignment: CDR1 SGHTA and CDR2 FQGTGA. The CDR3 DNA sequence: TGTGCCAGCAGCCGCCGGACAGGGGTGTACACTGAAGCTTTCTTT. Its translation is CASSRRTGVYTEAFF. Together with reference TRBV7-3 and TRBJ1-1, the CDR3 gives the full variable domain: GAGVSQTPSNKVTEKGKYVELRCDPISGHTALYWYRQSLGQGPEFLIYFQGTGAADDSGLPNDRFFAVRPEGSVSTLKIQRTERGDSAVYLCASSRRTGVYTEAFFGQGTRLTVV.

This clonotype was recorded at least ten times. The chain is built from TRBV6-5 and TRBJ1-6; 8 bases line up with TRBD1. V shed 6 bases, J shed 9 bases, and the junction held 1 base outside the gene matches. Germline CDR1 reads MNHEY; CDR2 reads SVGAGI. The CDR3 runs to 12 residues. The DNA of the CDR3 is TGTGCCAGCAGGCAGGGGGCTTCACCCCTCCACTTT. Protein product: CASRQGASPLHF.

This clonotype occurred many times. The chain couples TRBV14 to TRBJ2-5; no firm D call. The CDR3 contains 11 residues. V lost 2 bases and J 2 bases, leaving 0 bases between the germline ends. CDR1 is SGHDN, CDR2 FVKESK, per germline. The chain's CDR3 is CASSQQETQYF. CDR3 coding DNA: TGTGCCAGCAGCCAACAAGAGACCCAGTACTTC.

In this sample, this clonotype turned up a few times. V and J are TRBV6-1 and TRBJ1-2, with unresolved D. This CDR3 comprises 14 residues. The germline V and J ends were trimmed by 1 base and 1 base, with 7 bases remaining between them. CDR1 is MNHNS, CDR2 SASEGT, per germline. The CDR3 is CASSEVGRNYGYTF. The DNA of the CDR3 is TGTGCCAGCAGTGAAGTGGGCCGTAACTATGGCTACACCTTC.

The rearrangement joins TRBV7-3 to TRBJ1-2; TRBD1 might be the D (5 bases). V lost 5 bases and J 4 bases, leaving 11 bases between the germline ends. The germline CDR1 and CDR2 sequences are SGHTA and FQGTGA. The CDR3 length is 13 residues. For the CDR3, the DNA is TGTGCCAGCAGCGCAGGGCCTAGCTATGGCTACACCTTC. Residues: CASSAGPSYGYTF.

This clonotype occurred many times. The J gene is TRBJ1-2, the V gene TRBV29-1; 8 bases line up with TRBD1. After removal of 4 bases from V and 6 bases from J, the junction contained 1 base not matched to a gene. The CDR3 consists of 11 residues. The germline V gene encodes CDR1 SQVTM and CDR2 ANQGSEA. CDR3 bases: TGCAGCGTTGGACAGGGGAATGGCTACACCTTC. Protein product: CSVGQGNGYTF.

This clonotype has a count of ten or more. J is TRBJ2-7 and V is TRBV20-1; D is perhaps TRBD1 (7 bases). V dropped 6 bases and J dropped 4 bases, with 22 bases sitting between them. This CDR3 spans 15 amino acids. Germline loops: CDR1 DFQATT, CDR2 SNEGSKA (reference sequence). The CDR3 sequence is CSAAHGGTVSYEQYF. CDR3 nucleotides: TGCAGTGCCGCCCACGGCGGGACAGTATCATACGAGCAGTACTTC.

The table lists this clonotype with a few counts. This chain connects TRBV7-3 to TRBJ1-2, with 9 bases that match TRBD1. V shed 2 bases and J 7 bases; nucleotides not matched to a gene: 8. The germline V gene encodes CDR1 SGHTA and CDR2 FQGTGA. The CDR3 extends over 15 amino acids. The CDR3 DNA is TGTGCCAGCAGCTTAGGATCTACAGGGGGCGGTGGCTACACCTTC. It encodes CASSLGSTGGGGYTF.

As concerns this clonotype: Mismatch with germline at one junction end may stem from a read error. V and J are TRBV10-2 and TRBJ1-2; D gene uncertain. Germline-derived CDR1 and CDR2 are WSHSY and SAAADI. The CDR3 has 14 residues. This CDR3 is CASSSMPDAYGHTF. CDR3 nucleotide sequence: TGCGCCAGCAGTAGTATGCCAGACGCTTATGGCCACACCTTC.

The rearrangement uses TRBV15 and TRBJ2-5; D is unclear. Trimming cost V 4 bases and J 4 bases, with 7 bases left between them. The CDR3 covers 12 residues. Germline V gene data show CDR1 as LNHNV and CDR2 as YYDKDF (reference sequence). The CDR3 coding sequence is TGTGCCACCAGCAAATTGGGAGAGACCCAGTACTTC. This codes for CATSKLGETQYF.